The clone carrying this TCR beta chain was observed once. Its target is not known. The data are from a study of CD8+ T cells in alopecia areata. Study-wide results and limits: There were also resident alphabeta T cells of normal skin sequenced in scalp samples. Possibly as an HLA-related effect, TCR sharing across patients appeared less clear than in mice.

Sequencing relied on a cDNA template that was reverse transcribed from extracted RNA. The repertoire was sequenced with immunoSEQ multiplex PCR; TCRdb's copy has only in-frame clones and lacks some. The repertoire includes some 180,000 clones, more than 55% of them detected once, and approximately 4.9% sits in the top ten. CD4+ and CD8+ T cells were sorted from PBMCs stained for CD3, CD4 and CD8. The CDR3 spans 11 residues. V lost 9 bases to trimming and J lost 11 bases, with 16 bases between them. Looked up from germline, CDR1 is SNHLY and CDR2 is FYNNEI. The sequence was obtained from a human donor in good health. The sequenced sample consisted of CD8+ T cells sorted from blood. The chain recombines TRBV2 with TRBJ1-1; D may be TRBD1 (6 bases). The CDR3 bases are TGTGCCAGGGATCTACAGGGTCGGGCTTTCTTT. Its translation is CARDLQGRAFF.